This TCR beta chain was obtained from a study of T cells after yellow fever vaccination. Findings and caveats of the study: Booster samples showed a return of most primary-vaccination clones (roughly 96% CD4, 88% CD8).

With regard to this clonotype: The antigen is not known.

They built TCR cDNA with 5'RACE template switching, a step that put in a universal primer site and UMIs. TCRdb re-analysed the 5' RACE reads in MiXCR, keeping a single row per CDR3 protein. The data hold 150,000 or so distinct CDR3 sequences, with approximately 6.7% observed a single time. Deletions cut 6 bases from V and 7 bases from J, with 12 bases between. The CDR3 covers 12 residues. Here the sequenced sample was CD4+ T cells sorted from PBMCs, taken 5 to 6 days after the first yellow fever vaccination. This chain uses TRBV12-3 or TRBV12-4 with TRBJ1-2; D gene unclear. This clonotype was obtained from a man aged 18 to 35 who received the YFV17D yellow fever vaccine. The CDR3 region has the DNA TGTGCCAGCAGCAGAATTTCAGGTGGCTACACCTTC. This codes for CASSRISGGYTF.